This T cell receptor (beta chain) was identified during a study of cytomegalovirus exposure and HLA in healthy donors. V lost 7 bases to trimming and J lost 3 bases, with 11 bases between them. The length of the CDR3 is 13 residues. CDR1 and CDR2 from the germline V gene are SGHTS and YDEGEE. In the case of this clone: Its antigen is currently unknown.

PCR amplification relied on 60 Vbeta primers (plus 13 Jbeta primers). Method: immunoSEQ multiplex PCR; TCRdb's copy keeps in-frame clones and lacks some. There are around 250,000 clones in the sample; approximately 80% occur only once, and 8% lies in the top ten. Study results and caveats: One variant, a missense change in DCLRE1C, was linked in a later analysis to TCR beta V- and J-gene trimming. Per a prior analysis, the majority of TCR beta V segments were productive roughly 90% or roughly 30% of the time. There were a few CMV-associated chains whose specificity for CMV antigens was confirmed in vitro. An analysis was carried out at a later point. It showed that HLA-associated TCR beta chains were more clonally expanded than equally common non-associated chains.

This chain links TRBV5-8 with TRBJ1-5; D perhaps matches TRBD1 (5 bases). Material for sequencing was PBMCs. This receptor was taken from a woman between 55 and 75 years old in good health and CMV-seropositive. In DNA, the CDR3 is TGTGCCAGCCCAGACAGTTTCAATCAGCCCCAGCATTTT. Translation gives CASPDSFNQPQHF.